The rows below give T cell receptor beta chains drawn from one sample of a study of siplizumab effects on memory and regulatory T cells. Libraries were prepared by immunoSEQ multiplex PCR; TCRdb keeps only in-frame clonotypes and omits some of them. In the table there are about 110,000 clones, roughly nine tenths of which are singletons. Specimen: Tregs sorted from blood. These receptor sequences come from a human donor in good health. The CDR3 runs from the conserved cysteine through the conserved F or W. D genes are given only for firm matches. The listing skips clone size in some rows; elsewhere it reads once, few, many or a size class.

TRBJ2-3 | few | - | TRBV7-2 | TGTGCCAGCAGCTTGGTGGCTAGCGACACAGATACGCAGTATTTT | CASSLVASDTDTQYF
TRBJ2-7 | few | - | TRBV6-5 | TGTGCCAGCAGCCCGGTTTGGGGGACCCTTTACGAGCAGTACTTC | CASSPVWGTLYEQYF
TRBJ2-7 | - | - | TRBV5-1 | TGCGCCAGCATGAACGGCTTCTCTCAAGAGCAGTACTTC | CASMNGFSQEQYF
TRBJ1-3 | once | - | TRBV21-1 | TGTGCCAGTATCCTTGACAGAGCTGGAAACACCATATATTTT | CASILDRAGNTIYF
TRBJ1-2 | - | - | TRBV5-6 | TGTGCCAGCCTCCTCCGGGGGACCTTGACCTACACCTTC | CASLLRGTLTYTF
TRBJ2-3 | - | - | TRBV5-6 | TGTGCCAGCAGCTTGTTTGGCAGGGTTTCAGATACGCAGTATTTT | CASSLFGRVSDTQYF
TRBJ1-4 | - | TRBD1 | TRBV27 | TGTGCCAGCAGTTCTAGGACAGGATCGGAAAAACTGTTTTTT | CASSSRTGSEKLFF
TRBJ2-5 | - | TRBD2 | TRBV18 | TGTGCCAGCTCACCGGGACTAGCGGGAGAAGAGACCCAGTACTTC | CASSPGLAGEETQYF
TRBJ1-1 | - | - | TRBV5-6 | TGTGCCAGCAGCTTGCAGGGGCCTAAGACTGAAGCTTTCTTT | CASSLQGPKTEAFF
TRBJ2-6 | - | - | TRBV30 | TGTGCCTGGAGTGTACGGGTCTCTGGGGCCAACGTCCTGACTTTC | CAWSVRVSGANVLTF
TRBJ2-2 | - | TRBD1 | TRBV7-9 | TGTGCCGTTCTTGCCGGGACAGCCAACACCGGGGAGCTGTTTTTT | CAVLAGTANTGELFF
TRBJ2-5 | - | - | TRBV11-3 | TGTGCCAGCAGCTTAGTGGGGACCGAAGAGACCCAGTACTTC | CASSLVGTEETQYF
TRBJ1-5 | - | TRBD1 | TRBV10-3 | TGTGCCATCAGTGCAGGGGGTGAGAATCAGCCCCAGCATTTT | CAISAGGENQPQHF
TRBJ2-5 | - | - | TRBV5-1 | TGCGCCAGCAGCCCCCGGGACGGCGGCGTCGAGACCCAGTACTTC | CASSPRDGGVETQYF
TRBJ1-1 | - | - | TRBV5-1 | TGCGCCAGCAGCGCGGTTGGCACTGAAGCTTTCTTT | CASSAVGTEAFF
TRBJ1-2 | - | - | TRBV30 | TGTGCCTGGACTCCACGAGCCGGTGGCTACACCTTC | CAWTPRAGGYTF
TRBJ1-2 | - | TRBD1 | TRBV6-5 | TGTGCCAGCAGTTACCTCAGGGGGCAAGATGGCTACACCTTC | CASSYLRGQDGYTF
TRBJ2-1 | once | - | TRBV4-1 | TGCGCCAGCAGCCGCCCGGGCGATGAGCAGTTCTTC | CASSRPGDEQFF
TRBJ2-1 | - | - | TRBV7-9 | TGTGCCAGCAGCCCCCCCACGGGGAAGGGGGACGAGCAGTTCTTC | CASSPPTGKGDEQFF
TRBJ1-2 | - | - | TRBV28 | TGTGCCAGCAGTTGGGAGGGCGCGCATGGCTACACCTTC | CASSWEGAHGYTF
TRBJ2-1 | - | - | TRBV6-6 | TGTGCCAGCAGTTACTCGAGACCGACTACTGAGCAGTTCTTC | CASSYSRPTTEQFF
TRBJ2-5 | - | - | TRBV4-1 | TGCGCCAGCAGCCCTGGCCAGCGATTCTGGGAGACCCAGTACTTC | CASSPGQRFWETQYF
TRBJ1-6 | - | - | TRBV21-1 | TGTGCCAGCAGCAGGTACACTCAGAAGGGCTATAATTCACCCCTCCACTTT | CASSRYTQKGYNSPLHF
TRBJ2-7 | - | - | TRBV5-1 | TGCGCCAGCAGGGCAGGGAACCTCGAGCAGTACTTC | CASRAGNLEQYF
TRBJ1-1 | once | TRBD1 | TRBV5-4 | TGTGCCAGCAGCATAGACCCAACAGGGGGAGGCACTGAAGCTTTCTTT | CASSIDPTGGGTEAFF
TRBJ1-2 | - | TRBD1 | TRBV25-1 | TGTGCCAGCAGTCCAGGGGGCTACGGCTACACCTTC | CASSPGGYGYTF
TRBJ1-6 | - | - | TRBV5-6 | TGTGCCAGCAGCGGGGGACGGGATTCACCCCTCCACTTT | CASSGGRDSPLHF
TRBJ2-2 | - | TRBD2 | TRBV4-1 | TGCGCCAGCAGAGCCTTGGCGGGAGTAAACACCGGGGAGCTGTTTTTT | CASRALAGVNTGELFF
TRBJ1-6 | - | TRBD1 | TRBV18 | TGTGCCAGCTCTCTCATCGGACAGGGTGTCACCTATAATTCACCCCTCCACTTT | CASSLIGQGVTYNSPLHF
TRBJ1-2 | - | - | TRBV5-1 | TGCGCCAGCAGCCCCCGACCAACTCAGGGCTATGGCTTCACCTTC | CASSPRPTQGYGFTF
TRBJ1-1 | - | TRBD1 | TRBV19 | TGTGCCAGTAGTATAGCGGGACAGGGGGCGAACACTGAAGCTTTCTTT | CASSIAGQGANTEAFF
TRBJ2-3 | - | - | TRBV7-2 | TGTGCCAGCAGGGCACTCACAGATACGCAGTATTTT | CASRALTDTQYF
TRBJ1-1 | - | - | TRBV6-6 | TGTGCCAGCAGGGAGTACGGCCAGAACACTGAAGCTTTCTTT | CASREYGQNTEAFF
TRBJ2-5 | - | - | TRBV7-3 | TGTGCCAGCAGCTTGATCGGGCAAGAGACCCAGTACTTC | CASSLIGQETQYF
TRBJ2-7 | - | - | TRBV18 | TGTGCCAGCTCACCCGAAAGTTTGGGGCACGAGCAGTACTTC | CASSPESLGHEQYF
TRBJ1-1 | - | TRBD1 | TRBV6-4 | TGTGCCAGCAGTGACTTCCAGGGGGTGGGACATATGAACACTGAAGCTTTCTTT | CASSDFQGVGHMNTEAFF
TRBJ2-3 | once | - | TRBV7-2 | TGTGCCAGCAGCTTTGGCCGGGCAGATACGCAGTATTTT | CASSFGRADTQYF
TRBJ2-1 | - | - | TRBV5-1 | TGCGCCAGCAGCTTGGTTTGGCCAGGGAATGAGCAGTTCTTC | CASSLVWPGNEQFF
TRBJ1-1 | medium-sized | - | TRBV15 | TGTGCCACCAGCAGAGGAAGGCGGAACACTGAAGCTTTCTTT | CATSRGRRNTEAFF
TRBJ2-2 | - | - | TRBV6-5 | TGTGCCAGCAGTTACTGGGGCGGGGAGCTGTTTTTT | CASSYWGGELFF
TRBJ2-5 | - | - | TRBV7-9 | TGTGCCAGCAGCCTCCGGGTGGGCCAACAAGAGACCCAGTACTTC | CASSLRVGQQETQYF
TRBJ1-5 | once | - | TRBV19 | TGTGCCAGTAGTATCCGGCATCAGGGTAGCGGTCAGCCCCAGCATTTT | CASSIRHQGSGQPQHF
TRBJ1-1 | - | - | TRBV11-3 | TGTGCCAGCAGCTGGGCCATGAACACTGAAGCTTTCTTT | CASSWAMNTEAFF
TRBJ2-2 | - | TRBD2 | TRBV7-8 | TGTGCCACCTTCTCTAGCGGGCCCCTTACGAACACCGGGGAGCTGTTTTTT | CATFSSGPLTNTGELFF
TRBJ1-1 | - | TRBD1 | TRBV18 | TGTGCCAGCTCACCCAAGGAGGGGGCGGTTGAAGCTTTCTTT | CASSPKEGAVEAFF
TRBJ2-1 | - | - | TRBV18 | TGTGCCAGCTCACCGGGGAGCCCTGAGCAGTTCTTC | CASSPGSPEQFF
TRBJ2-7 | - | TRBD1 | TRBV7-2 | TGTGCCAGCAGCTTAGGGTCGGACAGGAGATCGTACGAGCAGTACTTC | CASSLGSDRRSYEQYF
TRBJ2-7 | - | TRBD1 | TRBV15 | TGTGCCACCAGCGCTCGACAGGGCTACGAGCAGTACTTC | CATSARQGYEQYF
TRBJ2-1 | - | TRBD2 | TRBV27 | TGTGCCAGCAGTCGGACTAGCGGGAGGCCCGGGGCCAATGAGCAGTTCTTC | CASSRTSGRPGANEQFF
TRBJ1-1 | once | - | TRBV5-6 | TGTGCCAGCAGCTTGGATTTGGATGAAGCTTTCTTT | CASSLDLDEAFF
TRBJ2-5 | once | - | TRBV19 | TGTGCCAGTAGTATTAATTCTGGGGGGCGCGAGACCCAGTACTTC | CASSINSGGRETQYF
TRBJ1-5 | - | TRBD1 | TRBV18 | TGTGCCAGCTCACAGTACAGGGACAGGTTCAATCAGCCCCAGCATTTT | CASSQYRDRFNQPQHF
TRBJ2-5 | - | - | TRBV4-1 | TGCGCCAGCAGCCCTACCGGCAGGGGTATGGAGACCCAGTACTTC | CASSPTGRGMETQYF
TRBJ1-6 | - | TRBD1 | TRBV6-5 | TGTGCCAGCAGTAGACAGGGGATTAAGGATTCACCCCTCCACTTT | CASSRQGIKDSPLHF
TRBJ1-1 | - | - | TRBV5-6 | TGTGCCAGCAGCTCCCTAAGGGGAGAGACTGAAGCTTTCTTT | CASSSLRGETEAFF